This TCR beta chain derives from a study of blood T cell repertoires in COVID-19. Looking at the study overall: There were acute and convalescent COVID-19 samples, and they came from the United States, Italy and Spain.

CDR3 length: 16 amino acids. Per the germline V gene, CDR1 is SGHRS and CDR2 is YFSETQ. Trimming took 0 bases from V and 0 from J, leaving 10 bases between them. Authors' data handling: By means of reference gene primer amplification, nucleated cell counts were estimated. Libraries were prepared by immunoSEQ multiplex PCR; TCRdb keeps only in-frame clonotypes and omits some of them. V and J calls and clone size are copied from that table; D and trimming were computed from the DNA. The table has around 150,000 clones, 70% to 85% seen once; the top ten hold approximately 10%. This chain links TRBV5-1 with TRBJ2-1; D might be TRBD1 (5 bases). Material for sequencing was peripheral blood. This sequence was found in a man aged 60-69 years who had recovered from COVID-19. Here the CDR3 DNA reads TGCGCCAGCAGCTTGGACAGGAGCAGCTCCTACAATGAGCAGTTCTTC. Its translation: CASSLDRSSSYNEQFF.